This T cell receptor beta chain comes out of a study of spatial heterogeneity in lung cancer. Study information: Mean representation of each unique TCR and UMI combination in the raw reads exceeded 8.5 occurrences.

Time point indicated: sample taken at primary tumor resection. Unsorted tumor, nontumor lung tissue or cryopreserved PBMC supplied the whole RNA. The donor population consisted of 72 patients with untreated, early-stage non-small cell lung cancer. At least ten counts were recorded for this clonotype. The antigen remains undetermined. Individual TCR cDNA molecules each bore their own unique molecular identifier. TCRdb used MiXCR to reprocess the 5' RACE reads, holding one entry per CDR3 protein. This sample yields about 18,000 distinct CDR3 sequences, of which about 20% are seen a single time; 11% to 15% belongs to the top ten. The CDR3 length is 15 residues. The V and J ends lost 3 bases and 6 bases respectively, with 14 bases between them. The germline V gene encodes CDR1 KGHSH and CDR2 LQKENI. General study results and limits: Blood showed ubiquitous tumor TCRs more often at resection than at routine follow-up.

The chain uses TRBV18 and TRBJ1-4; the D is unclear. This specimen was PBMCs, taken at surgery. The receptor was isolated from a male donor with early-stage non-small cell lung cancer. For the CDR3, the DNA is TGTGCCAGCTCACCCAGCGAGGGAGAGGATGAAAAACTGTTTTTT. Protein sequence: CASSPSEGEDEKLFF.